These 9 T cell receptor beta chains were sequenced from one sample in a study of blood T cells in healthy people across ages. Using a J-beta primer mix together with a sample-barcoded 5' primer, a second PCR was run for roughly 7 to 11 cycles. TCRdb itself ran the 5' RACE reads through MiXCR, one entry per CDR3 protein. The repertoire has approximately 800,000 distinct CDR3 sequences, around 25% of them found once; the top ten carry 3% to 4%. The same data also went into a second study, on T cells of mothers and their children.

The sample consisted of blood. The origin of the receptors is a boy younger than 18 in good health.

CDR3 residues: CASSHGTDPYNEQFF. Here the CDR3 DNA reads TGTGCCAGCAGTCACGGGACAGACCCCTACAATGAGCAGTTCTTC. The V gene is TRBV6-5, the J gene TRBJ2-5; 7 bases are shared with TRBD1. The DNA end lines up better with TRBJ2-1; the J call may be wrong. The CDR3 extends over 15 amino acids. Germline lookup yields CDR1 MNHEY and CDR2 SVGAGI.

The chain recombines TRBV7-3 with TRBJ2-3; possibly TRBD2 for D (5 bases). The V end was cut by 2 bases, the J end by 0 bases, with 21 bases between. The CDR3 is 19 residues long. The V gene's germline CDR1 is SGHTA and CDR2 FQGTGA. CDR3 coding DNA: TGTGCCAGCAGCTTATATCATATAGAGGGAGCCACTAGCACAGATACGCAGTATTTT. Its protein product is CASSLYHIEGATSTDTQYF.

The rearrangement uses TRBV18 and TRBJ1-6; 9 nucleotides align to TRBD1. The CDR3 covers 17 residues. Looked up from germline, CDR1 is KGHSH and CDR2 is LQKENI. J gave up 4 bases and V 2 bases, and 6 bases lay outside the gene matches. The CDR3 region is CASSPTGTGLYNSPLHF. CDR3 DNA: TGTGCCAGCTCACCAACCGGGACAGGGCTATATAATTCACCCCTCCACTTT. The full variable domain, rest sourced from reference TRBV18 and TRBJ1-6, is NAGVMQNPRHLVRRRGQEARLRCSPMKGHSHVYWYRQLPEEGLKFMVYLQKENIIDESGMPKERFSAEFPKEGPSILRIQQVVRGDSAAYFCASSPTGTGLYNSPLHFGNGTRLTVT.

This clonotype has more than one count but fewer than ten. CDR3 amino acids: CASSPIADLPQHF. In nucleotides, the CDR3 is TGTGCCAGCTCACCAATTGCCGACTTGCCCCAGCATTTT. The V and J genes are TRBV18 and TRBJ1-5; D uncertain. CDR3 length: 13 amino acids. The germline V gene encodes CDR1 KGHSH and CDR2 LQKENI. Deletions cut 2 bases from V and 9 bases from J, with 11 bases between.

The gene calls are TRBV7-9 and TRBJ2-7; TRBD1 agrees at 9 bases. J gave up 2 bases and V 3 bases, and 5 bases lay outside the gene matches. The CDR3 has 15 residues. The germline gives CDR1 SEHNR, CDR2 FQNEAQ (reference sequence). The chain's CDR3 is CASSLGTGTTYEQYF. Here the CDR3 DNA reads TGTGCCAGCAGCTTGGGGACAGGGACAACCTACGAGCAGTACTTC.

The chain uses TRBV7-8 and TRBJ2-1, with 9 bases aligning to TRBD2. The CDR3 has 17 residues. After removal of 1 base from V and 4 bases from J, the junction contained 8 bases not matched to a gene. Germline CDR1 SGHVS, CDR2 FQNEAQ. CDR3 nucleotide sequence: TGTGCCAGCAGCTTAGGGTACGTAGCGGGAGAGTACAATGAGCAGTTCTTC. Translated: CASSLGYVAGEYNEQFF.

In this sample, this clonotype turned up a few times. V gene TRBV2 combines with J gene TRBJ1-2, with TRBD1 matching over 9 bases. Losses at the gene ends were 3 bases for V and 8 bases for J; bases not matched to a gene: 4. Germline CDR1 and CDR2: SNHLY and FYNNEI. The CDR3 has 13 residues. In DNA, the CDR3 is TGTGCCAGCAGTGACGGGACAGGGAGCGGCTACACCTTC. Residues: CASSDGTGSGYTF.

The V gene is TRBV11-2, the J gene TRBJ2-5; D is uncertain. V was trimmed by 5 bases and J by 5 bases, leaving 15 bases between them. Germline-derived CDR1 and CDR2 are SGHAT and FQNNGV. The CDR3 is made up of 14 amino acids. Here the CDR3 DNA reads TGTGCCAGCAGCGGAGAGGTAGCAGCGGAGACCCAGTACTTC. This gives the protein CASSGEVAAETQYF.

This chain uses TRBV5-5 with TRBJ2-3; 12 nucleotides agree with TRBD2. Germline lookup yields CDR1 SGHKS and CDR2 YYEKEE (reference sequence). Trimming took 0 bases from V and 0 from J; bases not matched to a gene: 5. This CDR3 contains 18 residues. The CDR3 nucleotides read TGTGCCAGCAGCTTGGGGCTAGCGGGGGGGCCTAGCACAGATACGCAGTATTTT. The encoded protein is CASSLGLAGGPSTDTQYF.